This TCR beta chain was captured in a study of T cells in Graves' hyperthyroidism and ophthalmopathy. This clonotype occurred many times. Amplified TCR beta CDR3 regions derived from RNA transcripts. First-round RT-PCR with HTBI primers amplified the TCR CDR3 region. TCRdb reanalysed the multiplex PCR reads using MiXCR and keeps one entry per CDR3 protein. This sample has 300,000 to 450,000 distinct CDR3 sequences, with roughly 14% found just once. The sequenced sample consisted of blood. The TCR sequence derives from a woman aged 25-40 years with Graves' ophthalmopathy.

The CDR3 here is CASSLRHNNQPQHF. CDR3 bases: TGTGCCAGCAGCTTAAGGCACAACAATCAGCCCCAGCATTTT. J is TRBJ1-5 and V is TRBV7-2; no reliable D call. The CDR3 covers 14 residues. V gave up 2 bases and J gave up 3 bases, with 8 bases separating them. The germline CDR1 and CDR2 sequences are SGHTA and FQGNSA.